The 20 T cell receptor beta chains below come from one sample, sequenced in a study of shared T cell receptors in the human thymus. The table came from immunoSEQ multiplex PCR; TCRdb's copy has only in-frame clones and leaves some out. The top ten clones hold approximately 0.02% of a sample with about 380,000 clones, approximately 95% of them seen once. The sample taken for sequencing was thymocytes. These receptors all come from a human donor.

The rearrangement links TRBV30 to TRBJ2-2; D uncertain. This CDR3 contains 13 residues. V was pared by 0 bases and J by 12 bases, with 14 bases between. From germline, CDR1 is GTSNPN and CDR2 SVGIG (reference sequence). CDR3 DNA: TGTGCCTGGAGTGTAGGCGGCCAGTTTAAGCTGTTTTTT. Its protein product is CAWSVGGQFKLFF.

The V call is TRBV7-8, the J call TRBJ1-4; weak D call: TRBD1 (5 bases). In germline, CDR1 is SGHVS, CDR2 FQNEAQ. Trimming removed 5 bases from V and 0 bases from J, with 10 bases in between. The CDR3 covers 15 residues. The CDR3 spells CASSPMTATNEKLFF. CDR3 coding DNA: TGTGCCAGCAGCCCGATGACAGCAACTAATGAAAAACTGTTTTTT.

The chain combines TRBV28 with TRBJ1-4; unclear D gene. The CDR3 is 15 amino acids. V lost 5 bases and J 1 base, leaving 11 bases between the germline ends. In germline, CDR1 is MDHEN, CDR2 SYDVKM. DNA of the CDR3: TGTGCCAGCAGTCGGACCGCGCGAACTAATGAAAAACTGTTTTTT. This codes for CASSRTARTNEKLFF.

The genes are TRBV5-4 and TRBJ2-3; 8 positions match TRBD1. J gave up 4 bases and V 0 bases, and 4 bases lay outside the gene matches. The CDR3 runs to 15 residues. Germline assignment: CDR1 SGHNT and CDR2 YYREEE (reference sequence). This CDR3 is CASSLDRGTSDTQYF. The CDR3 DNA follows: TGTGCCAGCAGCTTGGACAGGGGGACGTCAGATACGCAGTATTTT. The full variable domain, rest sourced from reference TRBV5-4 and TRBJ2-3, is ETGVTQSPTHLIKTRGQQVTLRCSSQSGHNTVSWYQQALGQGPQFIFQYYREEENGRGNFPPRFSGLQFPNYSSELNVNALELDDSALYLCASSLDRGTSDTQYFGPGTRLTVL.

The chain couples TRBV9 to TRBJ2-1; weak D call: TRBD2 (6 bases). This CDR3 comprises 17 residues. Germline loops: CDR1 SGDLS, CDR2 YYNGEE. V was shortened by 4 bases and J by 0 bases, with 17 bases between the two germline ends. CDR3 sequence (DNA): TGTGCCAGCAGCTTTAATAGCGGAGTGAGCTCCTACAATGAGCAGTTCTTC. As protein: CASSFNSGVSSYNEQFF. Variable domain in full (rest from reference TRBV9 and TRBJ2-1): DSGVTQTPKHLITATGQRVTLRCSPRSGDLSVYWYQQSLDQGLQFLIQYYNGEERAKGNILERFSAQQFPDLHSELNLSSLELGDSALYFCASSFNSGVSSYNEQFFGPGTRLTVL.

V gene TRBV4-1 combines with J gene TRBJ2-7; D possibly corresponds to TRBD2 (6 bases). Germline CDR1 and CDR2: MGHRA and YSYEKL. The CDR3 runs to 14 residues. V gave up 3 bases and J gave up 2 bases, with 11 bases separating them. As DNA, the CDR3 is TGCGCCAGCAGCCAGGTAGCGGAAACCTACGAGCAGTACTTC. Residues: CASSQVAETYEQYF.

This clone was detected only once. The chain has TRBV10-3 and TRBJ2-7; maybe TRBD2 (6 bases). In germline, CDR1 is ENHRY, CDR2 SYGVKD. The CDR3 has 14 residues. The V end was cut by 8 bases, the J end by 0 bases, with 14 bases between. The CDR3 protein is CAIRGGTTSYEQYF. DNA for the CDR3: TGTGCCATCCGAGGCGGGACCACCTCCTACGAGCAGTACTTC.

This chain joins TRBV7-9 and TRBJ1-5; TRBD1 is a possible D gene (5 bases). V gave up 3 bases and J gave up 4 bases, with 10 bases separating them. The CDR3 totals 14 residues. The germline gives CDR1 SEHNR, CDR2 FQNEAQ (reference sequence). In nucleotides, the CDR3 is TGTGCCAGCAGCTTTGAGGGGAAGAATCAGCCCCAGCATTTT. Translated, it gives CASSFEGKNQPQHF. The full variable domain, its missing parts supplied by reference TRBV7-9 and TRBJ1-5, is DTGVSQNPRHKITKRGQNVTFRCDPISEHNRLYWYRQTLGQGPEFLTYFQNEAQLEKSRLLSDRFSAERPKGSFSTLEIQRTEQGDSAMYLCASSFEGKNQPQHFGDGTRLSIL.

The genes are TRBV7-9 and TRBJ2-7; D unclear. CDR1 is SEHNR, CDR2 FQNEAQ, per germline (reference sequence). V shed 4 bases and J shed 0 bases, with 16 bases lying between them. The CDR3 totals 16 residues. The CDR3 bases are TGTGCCAGCAGCTCCGTCCCGACCCTTAGCTCCTACGAGCAGTACTTC. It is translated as CASSSVPTLSSYEQYF.

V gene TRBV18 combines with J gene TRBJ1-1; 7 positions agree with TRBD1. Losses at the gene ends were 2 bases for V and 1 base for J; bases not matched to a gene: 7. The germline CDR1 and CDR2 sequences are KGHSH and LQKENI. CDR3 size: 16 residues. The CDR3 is CASSPEQGRRNTEAFF. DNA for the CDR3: TGTGCCAGCTCACCAGAACAGGGGAGGAGGAACACTGAAGCTTTCTTT.

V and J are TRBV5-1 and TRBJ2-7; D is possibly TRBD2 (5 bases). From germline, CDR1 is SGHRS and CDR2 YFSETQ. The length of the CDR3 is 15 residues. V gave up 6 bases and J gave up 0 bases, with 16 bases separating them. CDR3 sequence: CASTAVGGLSYEQYF. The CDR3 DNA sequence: TGCGCCAGCACCGCCGTCGGCGGACTCTCCTACGAGCAGTACTTC.

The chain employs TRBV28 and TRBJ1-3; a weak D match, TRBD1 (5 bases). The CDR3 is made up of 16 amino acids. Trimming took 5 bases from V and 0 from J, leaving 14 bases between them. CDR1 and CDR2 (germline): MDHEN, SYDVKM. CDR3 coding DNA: TGTGCCAGCAGTCCCCCCCCCGACAGCTCTGGAAACACCATATATTTT. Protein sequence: CASSPPPDSSGNTIYF.

As DNA, the CDR3 is TGTGCCAGTAGTATGGGTCTCTACATAGCCACCAAGAACACTGAAGCTTTCTTT. Its translation: CASSMGLYIATKNTEAFF. The chain has TRBV19 and TRBJ1-1, with no clear D. Germline V gene lookup returns CDR1 LNHDA and CDR2 SQIVND (reference sequence). The CDR3 runs to 18 residues. V lost 3 bases and J 1 base, leaving 21 bases between the germline ends.

CDR3 sequence: CASSSLDRNGYTF. The CDR3 DNA follows: TGTGCCAGCAGCTCCCTAGACAGAAATGGCTACACCTTC. J is TRBJ1-2 and V is TRBV4-2; weak D call: TRBD1 (5 bases). The CDR3 loop spans 13 amino acids. V lost 5 bases to trimming and J lost 6 bases, with 13 bases between them. Germline assignment: CDR1 LGHNA and CDR2 YNFKEQ.

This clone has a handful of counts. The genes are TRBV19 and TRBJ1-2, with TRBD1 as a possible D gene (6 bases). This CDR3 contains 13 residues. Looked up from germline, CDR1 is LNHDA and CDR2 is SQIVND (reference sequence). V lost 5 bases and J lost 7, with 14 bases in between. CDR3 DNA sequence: TGTGCCAGTAGTTCTAAAACAGGGTTTGGCTACACCTTC. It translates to CASSSKTGFGYTF.

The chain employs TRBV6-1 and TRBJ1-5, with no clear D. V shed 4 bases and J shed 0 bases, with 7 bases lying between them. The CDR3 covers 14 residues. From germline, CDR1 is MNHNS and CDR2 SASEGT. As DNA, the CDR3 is TGTGCCAGCAGTGTTGTAGCTAGCAATCAGCCCCAGCATTTT. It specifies CASSVVASNQPQHF.

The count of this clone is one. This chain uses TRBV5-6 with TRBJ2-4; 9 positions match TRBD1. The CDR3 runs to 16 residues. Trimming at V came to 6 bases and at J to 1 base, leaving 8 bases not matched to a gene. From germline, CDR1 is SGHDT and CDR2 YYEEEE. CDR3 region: CASTTTGGAAKNIQYF. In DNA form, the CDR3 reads TGTGCCAGCACCACAACAGGGGGCGCCGCCAAAAACATTCAGTACTTC.

The CDR3 is CASSPNFDPRVEKKLFF. As DNA, the CDR3 is TGTGCCAGCAGTCCGAACTTTGACCCCAGGGTTGAGAAAAAACTGTTTTTT. The chain employs TRBV28 and TRBJ1-4, with D perhaps matching TRBD1 (5 bases). Germline lookup yields CDR1 MDHEN and CDR2 SYDVKM. The length of the CDR3 is 17 residues. V shed 5 bases and J shed 9 bases, with 25 bases lying between them.

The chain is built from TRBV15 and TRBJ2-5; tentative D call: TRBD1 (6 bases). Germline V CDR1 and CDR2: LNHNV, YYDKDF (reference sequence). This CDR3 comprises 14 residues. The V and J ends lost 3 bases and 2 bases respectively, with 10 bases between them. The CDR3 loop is CATSRGRGQETQYF. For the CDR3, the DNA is TGTGCCACCAGCAGGGGCAGGGGTCAAGAGACCCAGTACTTC.

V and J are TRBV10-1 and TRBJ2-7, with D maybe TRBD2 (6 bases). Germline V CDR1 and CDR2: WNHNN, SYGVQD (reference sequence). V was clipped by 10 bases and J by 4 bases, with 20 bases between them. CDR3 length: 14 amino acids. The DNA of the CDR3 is TGCGCCACCGGGGGTTCGTGGGTCCCTTACGAGCAGTACTTC. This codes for CATGGSWVPYEQYF.